This is a list of T cell receptor beta chains from one sample in a study of T cells in localized non-small cell lung cancer. Profiled with immunoSEQ multiplex PCR; TCRdb holds only in-frame clones, not every one. Altogether over a thousand clones are present, 23% being singletons, with the ten largest covering around 33%. Sample: normal lung tissue next to the tumor, taken before any cancer treatment. These receptors were obtained from a man between 40 and 70 years old with stage I lung adenocarcinoma. CDR3s include the opening cysteine and the closing phenylalanine or tryptophan. The D gene is left open where the match is weak. A clone size is listed for some rows: how often the clone was seen (once, few, many), or a class if it is expanded.

>TRBV9|TRBJ2-7|TRBD2|.
TGTGCCAGCAGCGGGGAGGGGACTAGCAACGAGCAGTACTTC
CASSGEGTSNEQYF
>TRBV9|TRBJ1-3|.|few
TGTGCCAGCAGCGACAGCTCTGGAAACACCATATATTTT
CASSDSSGNTIYF
>TRBV9|TRBJ2-2|.|.
TGTGCCAGCAGCGTTTGGGAGCGGACCGGGGAGCTGTTTTTT
CASSVWERTGELFF
>TRBV28|TRBJ1-1|TRBD1|.
TGTGCCAGCAGTGAACAGGGGAGGACTGAAGCTTTCTTT
CASSEQGRTEAFF
>TRBV23-1|TRBJ1-5|.|.
TGCGCCAGCAGTCAATTAACTGCATTAACCTATCAGCCCCAGCATTTT
CASSQLTALTYQPQHF
>TRBV28|TRBJ2-7|.|.
TGTGCCAGTGAAGGGGGCCCTAGCGCCAACGAGCAGTACTTC
CASEGGPSANEQYF
>TRBV15|TRBJ1-4|TRBD1|.
TGTGCCACCAGCCCAAGGACAGGGTCGGGTGAAAAACTGTTTTTT
CATSPRTGSGEKLFF
>TRBV5-1|TRBJ2-7|TRBD1|few
TGCGCCAGCAGCTTATGGGACAGACGCTACGAGCAGTACTTC
CASSLWDRRYEQYF
>TRBV9|TRBJ1-4|TRBD1|few
TGTGCCAGCAGCCCAAGGACAGGGGAGTATGAAAAACTGTTTTTT
CASSPRTGEYEKLFF
>TRBV9|TRBJ2-5|.|few
TGTGCCAGCAGTGTTGGGCAAAAAGAGACCCAGTACTTC
CASSVGQKETQYF
>TRBV11-3|TRBJ2-7|.|few
TGTGCCAGCAGCTTCAATAGCGGAACCTACGAGCAGTACTTC
CASSFNSGTYEQYF
>TRBV23-1|TRBJ2-7|.|few
TGCGCCAGCAGCCCCCGGCCAGGGATCTCCTACGAGCAGTACTTC
CASSPRPGISYEQYF
>TRBV18|TRBJ2-1|TRBD2|.
TGTGCCAGCTCACCATCCCTCGCTAGCGGGAGCGGTGGTGAGCAGTTCTTC
CASSPSLASGSGGEQFF
>TRBV7-2|TRBJ1-1|TRBD1|few
TGTGCCAGCAGCATACAGGGGGAAACTGAAGCTTTCTTT
CASSIQGETEAFF
>TRBV28|TRBJ2-2|.|few
TGTGCCAGCAGTCCCAGTGGGGCCAACACCGGGGAGCTGTTTTTT
CASSPSGANTGELFF
>TRBV10-3|TRBJ1-2|.|large
TGTGCCATCAGTGAGTCGTCGAAGGGCGAGGGCTACACCTTC
CAISESSKGEGYTF
>TRBV6-8|TRBJ2-7|.|few
TGTGCCAGCCATGAGGAGGGGACAGCGTATAACGAGCAGTACTTC
CASHEEGTAYNEQYF
>TRBV12-5|TRBJ2-7|TRBD2|large
TGTGCTAGTGGCTCGGGACTAGACGAGCAGTACTTC
CASGSGLDEQYF
>TRBV19|TRBJ2-3|TRBD2|.
TGTGCCAGTAGTCCACAAGAGCGGGAAGGCACAGATACGCAGTATTTT
CASSPQEREGTDTQYF
>TRBV11-3|TRBJ2-1|TRBD2|few
TGTGCCAGCAGCTTACGGGGGGTAGCGGGAGTAATTGGGACCAATGAGCAGTTCTTC
CASSLRGVAGVIGTNEQFF
>TRBV25-1|TRBJ1-1|.|.
TGTGCCAGCAGTTTAGGACGGGGCCGACGGGACACTGAAGCTTTCTTT
CASSLGRGRRDTEAFF
>TRBV6-8|TRBJ2-7|.|medium-sized
TGTGCCAGCAGTGAGAACAACTCCTACGAGCAGTACTTC
CASSENNSYEQYF
>TRBV9|TRBJ2-2|.|.
TGTGCCAGCAGCACAAGTGGGGGGAACACCGGGGAGCTGTTTTTT
CASSTSGGNTGELFF
>TRBV28|TRBJ1-2|.|.
TGTGCCAGCAGTGAAATGACAGAGCCCTATGGCTACACCTTC
CASSEMTEPYGYTF
>TRBV11-3|TRBJ2-7|.|medium-sized
TGTGCCAGCAGCTTAGTTGGAGGAATGGGGATTTTGGGCGAGCAGTACTTC
CASSLVGGMGILGEQYF
>TRBV6-8|TRBJ2-1|.|few
TGTGCCAGCAGTAGGGGATTGAGTAGCGGTAATGAGCAGTTCTTC
CASSRGLSSGNEQFF
>TRBV9|TRBJ2-3|TRBD2|few
TGTGCCAGCAGCGTAGTAGCGGGGGTCACAGATACGCAGTATTTT
CASSVVAGVTDTQYF
>TRBV11-3|TRBJ2-2|.|few
TGTGCCAGCAGCTTACTCTCGGGCAGGGGGAACACCGGGGAGCTGTTTTTT
CASSLLSGRGNTGELFF
>TRBV6-8|TRBJ2-7|.|.
TGTGCCAGCAGTTATCGTGGTTCCTACGAGCAGTACTTC
CASSYRGSYEQYF
>TRBV11-3|TRBJ1-3|.|.
TGTGCCAGCAGACCCACCGGGGGGCTCAGGGGAAACACCATATATTTT
CASRPTGGLRGNTIYF
>TRBV15|TRBJ1-1|.|.
TGTGCCACCAGCACCCGGGGGGGGAATGGGGAAGCTTTCTTT
CATSTRGGNGEAFF
>TRBV29-1|TRBJ2-3|.|.
TGCAGCGTGACGACTAGTCGGCCCGATACGCAGTATTTT
CSVTTSRPDTQYF
>TRBV10-2|TRBJ2-1|TRBD2|.
TGCGCCAGCAGTGAGTATGCTAGCGGGAGCGGCAATGAGCAGTTCTTC
CASSEYASGSGNEQFF
>TRBV11-3|TRBJ2-7|TRBD1|.
TGTGCCAGCAGCCGTCCCGGGACAGGGGCTTATCGGACGTACTTC
CASSRPGTGAYRTYF
>TRBV28|TRBJ2-7|TRBD2|few
TGTGCCAGCAGTTCTAGCGGGGCGGGAGAGCAGTACTTC
CASSSSGAGEQYF
>TRBV6-8|TRBJ1-1|.|few
TGTGCCAGCAAGGGAGTTGAACCTGAAGCTTTCTTT
CASKGVEPEAFF
>TRBV29-1|TRBJ2-3|TRBD1|few
TGCAGCGGTAGAAAGGGGGCTGGGGATACGCAGTATTTT
CSGRKGAGDTQYF
>TRBV4-1|TRBJ2-7|TRBD2|.
TGCGCCAGCAGCCAGTCAGCGGGAGGGCCCCGCGAGCAGTACTTC
CASSQSAGGPREQYF
>TRBV11-3|TRBJ1-1|.|.
TGTGCCAGCAGCTTGAGAGGCCGGGACACTGAAGCTTTCTTT
CASSLRGRDTEAFF
>TRBV11-3|TRBJ1-5|TRBD1|medium-sized
TGTGCCAGCAGCCCGGGACAGGGCGCGGATCAGCCCCAGCATTTT
CASSPGQGADQPQHF
>TRBV15|TRBJ2-7|TRBD2|.
TGTGCCACCAGCAGAGCTCTAGCGGGAGTATCCGAGCAGTACTTC
CATSRALAGVSEQYF
>TRBV18|TRBJ2-2|.|.
TGTGCCACGAACAGGGAAGCGGACACCGGGGAGCTGTTTTTT
CATNREADTGELFF
>TRBV18|TRBJ2-6|.|.
TGTGCCAGCTCATTGGGCGTCTCTGGGGCCAACGTCCTGACTTTC
CASSLGVSGANVLTF
>TRBV19|TRBJ1-5|.|.
TGTGCCAGTAGGCAGGGGATAGATCAGCCCCAGCATTTT
CASRQGIDQPQHF
>TRBV11-3|TRBJ1-4|.|medium-sized
TGTGCCAGCAGCCCCCAGGGGCTCTACAATGAAAAACTGTTTTTT
CASSPQGLYNEKLFF
>TRBV11-3|TRBJ2-7|TRBD1|.
TGTGCCAGCAGCCCAAGGCAGGGGGATTATAGCGAGCAGTACTTC
CASSPRQGDYSEQYF
>TRBV6-8|TRBJ1-1|.|.
TGTGCCAGCAGTTCCCGGACGGAGGGGGCTGAAGCTTTCTTT
CASSSRTEGAEAFF
>TRBV28|TRBJ2-5|TRBD1|.
TGTGCCAGCAGTTCACGACAGGGGCGGTTTGAGACCCAGTACTTC
CASSSRQGRFETQYF
>TRBV19|TRBJ1-1|TRBD1|few
TGTGCCAGTAGTATGGGGACAGGGATCACTGAAGCTTTCTTT
CASSMGTGITEAFF
>TRBV18|TRBJ1-1|TRBD1|.
TGTGCCAGCTTCGAAGGGACAGGGATAACTGAAGCTTTCTTT
CASFEGTGITEAFF
>TRBV18|TRBJ2-7|.|.
TGTGCCACCCGGGGAAGCGAGGACTACGAGCAGTACTTC
CATRGSEDYEQYF
>TRBV15|TRBJ2-3|.|few
TGTGCCACCAGCAGTCATGGGCTAGCTTCCACAGATACGCAGTATTTT
CATSSHGLASTDTQYF
>TRBV2|TRBJ1-1|TRBD1|.
TGTGCCAGCAACCAAGACAGGGGTTGGACTGAAGCTTTCTTT
CASNQDRGWTEAFF